The rows below give T cell receptor beta chains drawn from one sample of a study of shared clonotypes between healthy human individuals. Using immunoSEQ multiplex PCR, the repertoire was profiled, and TCRdb retains in-frame clones only, with some absent. Of hundreds of thousands of clones listed, 90% to 95% are singletons. What was sequenced was naive CD8+ T cells sorted from blood. The receptors were sampled from a woman in her 30s in good health. Each CDR3 is given with its conserved first and last residue. A D gene is named only where the DNA matches it firmly. Only some rows state a clone size, as once, few, many or a class for expanded clones.

CDR3nt	CDR3aa	abundance	d_gene	j_gene	v_gene
TGTGCCAGCAGTCCACCTACCACAGATACGCAGTATTTT	CASSPPTTDTQYF	.	.	TRBJ2-3	TRBV27
TGTGCCAGCAGCCGCCCGGGGGCGGTCGACCAGTACTTC	CASSRPGAVDQYF	few	.	TRBJ2-7	TRBV7-9
TGTGCCATCAGTGAGTCAGAGACAGGGGCCTACGAGCAGTACTTC	CAISESETGAYEQYF	.	TRBD1	TRBJ2-7	TRBV10-3
TGTGCCAGCAGCTTGGATCCAGCGGGAGGTGGGTGGGATGAGCAGTTCTTC	CASSLDPAGGGWDEQFF	.	TRBD2	TRBJ2-1	TRBV5-6
TGTGCCAGCAGAGGGATCGGACTAGCGGGAGGAAATGAGCAGTTCTTC	CASRGIGLAGGNEQFF	.	TRBD2	TRBJ2-1	TRBV11-2
TGCGCCAGCAGCCCCCTTTCCGGGACTAGCGGGTTACCGACTCCTTACGAGCAGTACTTC	CASSPLSGTSGLPTPYEQYF	once	TRBD2	TRBJ2-7	TRBV5-1
TGTGCCAGCAGTGAAAGGTCGGCGGGAGGGGCGTACGAGCAGTACTTC	CASSERSAGGAYEQYF	few	TRBD2	TRBJ2-7	TRBV6-1
TGTGCCAGCAGCTTAGCGGGGCTGCACTATGGCTACACCTTC	CASSLAGLHYGYTF	.	.	TRBJ1-2	TRBV11-2
TGTGCCAGCAGCTCCGGACAGGGCCGCTCTGGAAACACCATATATTTT	CASSSGQGRSGNTIYF	.	TRBD1	TRBJ1-3	TRBV5-6
TGTGCCAGCAGCACCACTAGCGGGGGAATGGAGACCCAGTACTTC	CASSTTSGGMETQYF	.	TRBD2	TRBJ2-5	TRBV7-8
TGTGCCAGCAGTTACACGGACGAGCAGTTCTTC	CASSYTDEQFF	.	.	TRBJ2-1	TRBV6-6
TGTGCCAGCAGACCGGGACTAGCGGGGGAGCAGTACTTC	CASRPGLAGEQYF	.	TRBD2	TRBJ2-7	TRBV28
TGCAGCGTTGTTCGGGAGGGCCTCTATCAATACTACGAGCAGTACTTC	CSVVREGLYQYYEQYF	.	TRBD2	TRBJ2-7	TRBV29-1
TGTGCCAGCAGGCCCGGGACAGCTTACGAGCAGTACTTC	CASRPGTAYEQYF	.	TRBD1	TRBJ2-7	TRBV27
TGCGCCAGCAGCCAGCTAGCGGCAATAGGAGATACGCAGTATTTT	CASSQLAAIGDTQYF	once	TRBD2	TRBJ2-3	TRBV4-1
TGTGCCAGCAGCCCGTCGGACAGGGTTAATTCACCCCTCCACTTT	CASSPSDRVNSPLHF	.	TRBD1	TRBJ1-6	TRBV28
TGTGCCAGCAGCTTGGGCGGTTACTCCGGGGAGCTGTTTTTT	CASSLGGYSGELFF	.	.	TRBJ2-2	TRBV5-6
TGTGCCAGCAGCTCGCCCGGGGCGAGCAATCAGCCCCAGCATTTT	CASSSPGASNQPQHF	.	.	TRBJ1-5	TRBV7-9
TGTGCCACCAGCAGTCGGACTAGCGGCACAGATACGCAGTATTTT	CATSSRTSGTDTQYF	.	TRBD2	TRBJ2-3	TRBV15
TGTGCCACCAGCAGAGCGCGGGAGAGAACCGGGGAGCTGTTTTTT	CATSRARERTGELFF	.	TRBD2	TRBJ2-2	TRBV15
TGTGCCAGCAGTAGCCTCCGGGACAGGGGGCCGGAGGCCGGGGAGCTGTTTTTT	CASSSLRDRGPEAGELFF	.	TRBD1	TRBJ2-2	TRBV28